This paragraph reports one T cell receptor (beta chain). Its target is unknown. This record comes from a study of naive and memory T cell subsets. Four subsets defined by CD45RA and CD27 were sorted after CD3, CD4, CD8 and live/dead staining. The CDR3 contains 15 residues. Germline CDR1 is SGDLS and CDR2 is YYNGEE. The junction had 3 bases not matched to a gene; V was cut back by 4 bases and J by 1 base. General observations from the study: The power law exponent of TCR abundance differed between naive and memory cells. No ground truth validated the naive and memory repertoire findings.

Two oligonucleotides, mixed equimolar, formed the beta constant-region primer covering TRBC1 and TRBC2. The ligated cDNA underwent four PCR rounds using SP2 and nested alpha and beta constant-region primers. A 12-nucleotide UMI and the SP2 primer were added to the cDNA 3' end by oligonucleotide ligation. TCRdb reanalysed the UMI-ligation and nested PCR reads using MiXCR and keeps one entry per CDR3 protein. The profile shows 95,000 to 150,000 distinct CDR3 sequences, about 36% of them singletons. The material sequenced was central memory CD4+ T cells from blood. The sequence was obtained from a human donor in good health. V is TRBV9 and J is TRBJ2-3, with TRBD1 matching 10 bases. CDR3 bases: TGTGCCAGCAGCCGGGACAGGGGTGGCACAGATACGCAGTATTTT. It translates to CASSRDRGGTDTQYF.